Detailed here is one T cell receptor beta chain. No antigen is known for it. TCRdb's copy holds only in-frame clones and misses some; the assay was immunoSEQ multiplex PCR. The table shows about 40,000 clones, with over 80% occurring only once. These data originate in a study of lymphopenia after photon versus proton radiotherapy. Whole-study findings and limits: Only patients who died were analyzed for survival; proton advantage is unproven. In patients who died, overall survival fell as post-nadir TCR diversity dropped more. Proton therapy kept repertoires fairly stable, unlike photons, which gained effector/memory cells. After lymphocyte nadir, photon-treated repertoires showed oligoclonal expansion, especially CD8+ Temra.

The CDR3 runs to 14 residues. The junction had 5 bases not matched to a gene; V was cut back by 0 bases and J by 8 bases. Germline-derived CDR1 and CDR2 are SEHNR and FQNEAQ (reference sequence). The sequence derives from an older woman with pancreatic cancer. The gene calls are TRBV7-9 and TRBJ1-1; 8 bases are shared with TRBD1. The specimen was peripheral blood, collected from a patient treated with proton-based radiotherapy. CDR3 in DNA: TGTGCCAGCAGCTTAGCGGGGACAGGCCCGGAAGCTTTCTTT. Its protein product is CASSLAGTGPEAFF.